This TCR beta chain comes out of a study of control samples from healthy donors and cancer patients. This table comes from immunoSEQ multiplex PCR, and its TCRdb copy is limited to in-frame clones, with some not included. The sample has 25,000 to 35,000 clones, around 87% seen once. The CDR3 length is 13 residues. Germline V gene data show CDR1 as MNHEY and CDR2 as SVGAGI. V shed 6 bases and J shed 5 bases, with 13 bases lying between them. The chain has TRBV6-5 and TRBJ2-5; D unresolved. Input material: PBMCs. The receptor was isolated from a woman in her thirties or forties with lung cancer. CDR3 residues: CASRPGVWETQYF. The CDR3 bases are TGTGCCAGCAGACCCGGAGTATGGGAGACCCAGTACTTC.